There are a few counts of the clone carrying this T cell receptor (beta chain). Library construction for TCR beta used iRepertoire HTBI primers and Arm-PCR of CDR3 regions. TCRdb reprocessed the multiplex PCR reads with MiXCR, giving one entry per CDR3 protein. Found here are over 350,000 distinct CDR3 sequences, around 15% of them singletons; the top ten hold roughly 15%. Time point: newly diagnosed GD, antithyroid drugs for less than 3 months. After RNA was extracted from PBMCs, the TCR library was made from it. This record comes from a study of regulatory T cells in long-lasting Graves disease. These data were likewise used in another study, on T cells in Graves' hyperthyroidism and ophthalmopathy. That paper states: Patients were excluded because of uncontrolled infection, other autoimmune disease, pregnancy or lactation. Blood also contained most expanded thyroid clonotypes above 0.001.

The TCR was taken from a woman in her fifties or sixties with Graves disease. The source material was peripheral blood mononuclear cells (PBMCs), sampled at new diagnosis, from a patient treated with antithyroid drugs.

CDR3 protein: CASSLESLAGDGYSPGELFF. The CDR3 DNA reads TGTGCCAGCAGCTTAGAATCTCTAGCGGGAGACGGTTATTCCCCCGGGGAGCTGTTTTTT. The rearrangement links TRBV11-2 to TRBJ2-2, with 10 bases fitting TRBD2. V lost 0 bases, J lost 6 bases, and 16 bases stayed unmatched. Germline V gene data show CDR1 as SGHAT and CDR2 as FQNNGV. The length of the CDR3 is 20 residues. The full variable domain, with the rest looked up from reference TRBV11-2 and TRBJ2-2, is EAGVAQSPRYKIIEKRQSVAFWCNPISGHATLYWYQQILGQGPKLLIQFQNNGVVDDSQLPKDRFSAERLKGVDSTLKIQPAKLEDSAVYLCASSLESLAGDGYSPGELFFGEGSRLTVL.